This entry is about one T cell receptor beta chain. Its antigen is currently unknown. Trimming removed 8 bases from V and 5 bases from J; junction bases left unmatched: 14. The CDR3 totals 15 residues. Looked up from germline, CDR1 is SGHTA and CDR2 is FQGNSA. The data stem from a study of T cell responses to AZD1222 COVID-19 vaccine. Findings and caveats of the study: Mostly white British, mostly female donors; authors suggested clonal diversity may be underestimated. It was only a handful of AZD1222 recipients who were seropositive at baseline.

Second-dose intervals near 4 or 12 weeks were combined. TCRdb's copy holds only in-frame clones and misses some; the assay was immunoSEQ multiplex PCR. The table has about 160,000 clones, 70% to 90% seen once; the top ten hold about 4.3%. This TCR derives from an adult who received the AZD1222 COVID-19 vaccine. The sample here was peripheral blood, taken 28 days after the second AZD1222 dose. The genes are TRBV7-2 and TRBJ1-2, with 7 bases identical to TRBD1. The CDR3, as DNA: TGTGCCAGCGTGCAGGGGGGGACTAGGGATTATGGCTACACCTTC. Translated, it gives CASVQGGTRDYGYTF.